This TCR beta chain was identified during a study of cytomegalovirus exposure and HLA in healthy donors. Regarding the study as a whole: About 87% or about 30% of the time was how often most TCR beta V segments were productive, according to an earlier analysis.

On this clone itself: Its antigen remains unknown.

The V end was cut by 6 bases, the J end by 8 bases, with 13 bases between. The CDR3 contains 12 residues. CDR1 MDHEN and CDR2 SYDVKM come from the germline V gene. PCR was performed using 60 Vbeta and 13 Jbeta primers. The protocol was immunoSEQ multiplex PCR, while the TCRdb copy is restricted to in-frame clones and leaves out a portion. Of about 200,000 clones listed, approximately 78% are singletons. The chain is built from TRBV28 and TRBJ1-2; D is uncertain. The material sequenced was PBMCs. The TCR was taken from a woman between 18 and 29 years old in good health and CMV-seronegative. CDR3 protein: CASSPSGNGYTF. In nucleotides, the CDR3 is TGTGCCAGCAGCCCGTCGGGAAACGGCTACACCTTC.